These 10 T cell receptor beta chains share one sample of origin, sequenced in a study of blood T cells in healthy people across ages. Together with a sample-barcoded 5' primer, a J-beta primer mix was included in a second PCR lasting roughly 6 to 12 cycles. From the 5' RACE reads, TCRdb called clonotypes with MiXCR, one entry per CDR3 protein. The sample lists around 1,500,000 distinct CDR3 sequences, under 30% occurring once. The sample taken for sequencing was blood. The source of these receptors is a woman aged 25 to 39 in good health.

The rearrangement uses TRBV14 and TRBJ2-5; D not resolved. Germline loops: CDR1 SGHDN, CDR2 FVKESK. The CDR3 covers 13 residues. The V and J ends lost 8 bases and 1 base respectively, with 11 bases between them. The CDR3 DNA reads as TGTGCCAGCTCACCTGCCTTCCAAGAGACCCAGTACTTC. Its protein product is CASSPAFQETQYF. The complete variable domain, with remaining parts taken from reference TRBV14 and TRBJ2-5, reads EAGVTQFPSHSVIEKGQTVTLRCDPISGHDNLYWYRRVMGKEIKFLLHFVKESKQDESGMPNNRFLAERTGGTYSTLKVQPAELEDSGVYFCASSPAFQETQYFGPGTRLLVL.

This clonotype was recorded a few times. The rearrangement uses TRBV20-1 and TRBJ2-7; the D gene is possibly TRBD1 (6 bases). This CDR3 region has 14 residues. The V gene lost 3 bases and the J gene lost 1 base, with 13 bases spanning the gap. Per the germline V gene, CDR1 is DFQATT and CDR2 is SNEGSKA (reference sequence). CDR3 protein: CSARTGTNSYEQYF. In nucleotides, the CDR3 is TGCAGTGCTAGGACCGGGACAAATTCCTACGAGCAGTACTTC.

This clonotype occurred a few times. This rearrangement joins TRBV18 to TRBJ1-3; D is ambiguous. CDR1 is KGHSH, CDR2 LQKENI, per germline. Trimming removed 3 bases from V and 15 bases from J, with 21 bases in between. There are 14 residues in the CDR3. The DNA of the CDR3 is TGTGCCAGCTCACCGCCCTCTCAAGACGGAGCAAGATATTTT. Amino acid sequence: CASSPPSQDGARYF.

With respect to this clonotype: A single base separates this from a much larger clone, so it may be a read error. The V call is TRBV20-1, the J call TRBJ1-5; 7 bases agree with TRBD1. Germline assignment: CDR1 DFQATT and CDR2 SNEGSKA (reference sequence). This CDR3 contains 13 residues. The ends lost 5 bases at V and 9 bases at J; junction bases unmatched: 10. The CDR3 is CSALQGRWRPQHF. The DNA of the CDR3 is TGCAGTGCTTTACAGGGGCGCTGGCGGCCCCAGCATTTT.

This chain connects TRBV19 to TRBJ1-2, with D perhaps TRBD1 (5 bases). The germline V gene has CDR1 LNHDA and CDR2 SQIVND (reference sequence). The CDR3 is 17 amino acids. V was shortened by 4 bases and J by 2 bases, with 20 bases between the two germline ends. CDR3 bases: TGTGCCAGTAGTACTTCCCGGGGCTTAAGAACCAACTATGGCTACACCTTC. Translation: CASSTSRGLRTNYGYTF. Based on the CDR3 plus reference TRBV19 and TRBJ1-2, the full variable domain is DGGITQSPKYLFRKEGQNVTLSCEQNLNHDAMYWYRQDPGQGLRLIYYSQIVNDFQKGDIAEGYSVSREKKESFPLTVTSAQKNPTAFYLCASSTSRGLRTNYGYTFGSGTRLTVV.

Only a few counts were recorded for this clonotype. The chain links TRBV27 to TRBJ1-6, with 9 bases lining up with TRBD1. The CDR3 covers 17 residues. CDR1 MNHEY and CDR2 SMNVEV come from the germline V gene (reference sequence). V gave up 6 bases and J gave up 9 bases; unmatched junction bases: 15. The CDR3 DNA sequence: TGTGCCAGCAGAGGGGGACAGGGTATTGCGGGGACTTCACCCCTCCACTTT. Its translation: CASRGGQGIAGTSPLHF.

Regarding this clonotype: A clone one base away is much larger, so this may be a read error. The chain carries TRBV5-4 and TRBJ1-2; 8 bases are shared with TRBD1. The CDR3 has 14 residues. Germline CDR1 reads SGHNT; CDR2 reads YYREEE (reference sequence). After removal of 3 bases from V and 3 bases from J, the junction contained 4 bases not matched to a gene. CDR3 region: CASSCPGGDYGYTF. Here the CDR3 DNA reads TGTGCCAGCAGCTGCCCAGGGGGCGACTATGGCTACACCTTC.

On this clonotype: This may be a read error, as it is one base from a much larger clone. The chain is built from TRBV7-2 and TRBJ2-1; 7 bases are a match to TRBD2. J gave up 3 bases and V 5 bases, and 10 bases lay outside the gene matches. CDR3 length: 16 amino acids. CDR1 is SGHTA, CDR2 FQGNSA, per germline. The CDR3, as DNA: TGTGCCAGCAGCCCCATGACTAGCCTCGTCTACAATGAGCAGTTCTTC. Protein: CASSPMTSLVYNEQFF.

J is TRBJ1-1 and V is TRBV6-2 or TRBV6-3, with 11 bases identical to TRBD1. This CDR3 contains 16 residues. The germline gives CDR1 MNHEY, CDR2 SVGEGT. J gave up 1 base and V 5 bases, and 6 bases lay outside the gene matches. CDR3 sequence reads: CASSLRDRGKNTEAFF. As DNA, the CDR3 is TGTGCCAGCAGTCTCCGGGACAGGGGGAAGAACACTGAAGCTTTCTTT.

The chain carries TRBV29-1 and TRBJ1-4; a possible D gene is TRBD1 (5 bases). Trimming left V 2 bases short and J 6 bases short, with 10 bases between. The germline V gene encodes CDR1 SQVTM and CDR2 ANQGSEA. The CDR3 covers 13 residues. The CDR3 loop is CSVEMRGDEKLFF. The CDR3 DNA sequence: TGCAGCGTTGAAATGCGGGGGGATGAAAAACTGTTTTTT.